This T cell receptor beta chain is drawn from a study of memory B cells and T cells in multiple sclerosis (dated 2018 in TCRdb). A note on the overall study: TCR beta repertoires of autoproliferating peripheral T cells were compared with the TCR beta repertoires of brain lesion-infiltrating T cells in multiple sclerosis patients. TCR sequencing involved a couple of multiple sclerosis patients from whom brain lesions at autopsy or brain-infiltrating cells from biopsy were available. Here is what the overall study found, with its caveats: Clone-set sizes varied between compartments, which affected the numbers of shared clonotypes and made normalization necessary.

After CFSE-labeled PBMCs were cultured without a stimulus, the autoproliferating (CFSEdim) and non-proliferating (CFSEhi) T cell fractions were sequenced separately. In total, roughly 4.5x10^7 CFSE-labeled PBMCs were cultured without stimulus for six to eight days, after which replicate wells were pooled. PBMCs were labeled with approximately 0.5 uM CFSE and were cultured without exogenous stimuli in serum-free AIM-V medium. PBMCs were isolated by Ficoll density gradient centrifugation and cryopreserved before use. Using a FACSAria III, live 7-AAD-negative cells were sorted, then washed with PBS and stored frozen at -80 degrees C as dry pellets. TCRbeta CDR3 regions were amplified from extracted genomic DNA using the immunoSEQ Platform. The immunoSEQ assay combined multiplex PCR with high-throughput sequencing and a vendor bioinformatics pipeline. The authors' analysis ran thus. Non-productive sequences and CDR3s under 4 amino acids long were removed, and the clonotype frequencies in each sample were recalculated. In immunoSEQ Analyzer 2.0, shared clonotypes were identified as those with identical CDR3 amino acid, V gene and J gene sequences. Repertoire overlap was normalized by dividing shared clonotype counts by the product of both clone-set sizes, with the result scaled by 1000 into arbitrary units. Drawn from immuneACCESS, this table holds only the in-frame rearrangements with V and J called that TCRdb kept. Clones are partly lost; checked studies trace under half to an unresolved V gene and leave the rest unexplained. D and trimming were read from the DNA, whereas the V and J calls and clone size are those reported in that table. Counted in this sample were 30,000 or so clones; roughly 86% of them appeared once. Roughly 2.6% of the sample lies in the top ten.

For this clone: Its antigen target is currently unknown. Per-nucleotide qualities are absent, and no much larger clonotype sits a single base away.

The clonotype originates from a human donor with multiple sclerosis. Sequenced sample: PBMCs from blood kept in culture.

The bases read TGTGCCAGCAGACCAATGAGCTCCTACAATGAGCAGTTCTTC. It translates to CASRPMSSYNEQFF. The rearrangement joined TRBV27 to TRBJ2-1; the D gene assignment is ambiguous. Reading the germline V gene (reference sequence) gives CDR1 MNHEY and CDR2 SMNVEV. Measured from the cysteine to the phenylalanine, the CDR3 is 14 residues long. CDR3 DNA is the only sequence kept; it has 42 bases, read in frame from the first base. The V end loses 6 bases and the J end loses 0 bases, and a stretch of 9 bases separates them.